This T cell receptor (beta chain) comes out of a study of breast tumors, draining lymph nodes, adjacent tissues. Study-wide results and caveats: Data only fit, rather than demonstrated, lymph node origin of most tumor T cells.

In regard to this clonotype: Its antigen is still unknown.

In TCRdb, the multiplex PCR reads were re-called with MiXCR into one record per CDR3 protein. The sample records approximately 60,000 distinct CDR3 sequences, around three fifths being singletons. The CDR3 loop spans 13 amino acids. The V end lost 3 bases, the J end lost 7 bases, and 12 bases lay between the germline ends. CDR1 is SNHLY and CDR2 is FYNNEI in the germline V gene. The sample was breast tumor tissue. This receptor was obtained from a female donor with breast cancer. Some clones in this sample may be carry-over from other donors' samples. The V and J genes are TRBV2 and TRBJ2-5; the D is unclear. CDR3 loop: CASSDGLRGTQYF. The CDR3 coding sequence is TGTGCCAGCAGTGATGGTCTGCGCGGGACCCAGTACTTC.